These 8 T cell receptor beta chains came from one sample sequenced in a study of T cells in Graves' hyperthyroidism and ophthalmopathy. Amplified regions were TCR beta CDR3 sequences from RNA transcripts. First-round RT-PCR with HTBI primers amplified the TCR CDR3 region. From the multiplex PCR reads, TCRdb called clonotypes with MiXCR, one entry per CDR3 protein. This table has more than 300,000 distinct CDR3 sequences, roughly 15% appearing once. Source material: blood. These receptors all come from a woman in her 30s with Graves' ophthalmopathy.

This clonotype was counted at least ten times. The chain joins TRBV5-1 to TRBJ1-3; maybe TRBD1 (5 bases). The length of the CDR3 is 16 residues. V was cut by 0 bases and J by 4 bases, with 14 bases left in between. From germline, CDR1 is SGHRS and CDR2 YFSETQ. The DNA for the CDR3 is TGCGCCAGCAGCTTGGCCTTGGGGGGTAGCGGAAACACCATATATTTT. Protein: CASSLALGGSGNTIYF.

This clonotype was seen repeatedly, ten times or more. This sequence joins TRBV12-3 or TRBV12-4 and TRBJ2-7, with TRBD1 as a possible D gene (6 bases). V was clipped by 3 bases and J by 6 bases, with 15 bases between them. The CDR3 spans 14 residues. The DNA for the CDR3 is TGTGCCAGCAGTTTTAGGCAGGGGCTTGGCGAGCAGTACTTC. This gives the protein CASSFRQGLGEQYF.

This clonotype was observed at least ten times. The V and J genes are TRBV20-1 and TRBJ1-1; D remains unclear. V dropped 7 bases and J dropped 11 bases, with 17 bases sitting between them. This CDR3 region has 11 residues. Germline values: CDR1 DFQATT, CDR2 SNEGSKA (reference sequence). CDR3 loop: CSGPSAGVAFF. CDR3 nucleotide sequence: TGCAGTGGACCGTCTGCCGGGGTGGCTTTCTTT.

The chain has TRBV19 and TRBJ2-6, with a weak D call TRBD1 (6 bases). The CDR3 is made up of 16 amino acids. The germline gives CDR1 LNHDA, CDR2 SQIVND (reference sequence). V was cut by 2 bases and J by 2 bases, with 10 bases left in between. This CDR3 is CASSINRVAGANVLTF. The CDR3 DNA follows: TGTGCCAGTAGTATAAACAGGGTAGCTGGGGCCAACGTCCTGACTTTC.

With respect to this clonotype: One base away lies a much larger clone, so this may be a sequencing read error. V usage is TRBV7-2 and J usage is TRBJ1-6; D is perhaps TRBD1 (5 bases). The CDR3 covers 15 residues. The ends were cut back, 1 base at V and 11 bases at J, with 15 bases in the middle. The germline V gene encodes CDR1 SGHTA and CDR2 FQGNSA. The CDR3 nucleotides read TGTGCCAGCAGCTTAGTGAGGGACGGGAATCCACCCCTCCACTTT. Translating it yields CASSLVRDGNPPLHF.

This chain uses TRBV9 with TRBJ2-3; a possible D gene is TRBD1 (5 bases). Trimming pared 2 bases from V and 2 bases from J, leaving 9 bases between. There are 14 residues in the CDR3. CDR1 and CDR2 (germline): SGDLS, YYNGEE. CDR3 DNA sequence: TGTGCCAGCAGCGTCCAGGGAAACACAGATACGCAGTATTTT. This translates into CASSVQGNTDTQYF.

This clonotype was found many times. The CDR3 is CASSSRDRETQYF. CDR3 nucleotide sequence: TGTGCCAGCAGCTCCCGGGACAGGGAGACCCAGTACTTC. V and J are TRBV9 and TRBJ2-5; 8 bases are shared with TRBD1. J lost 5 bases, V lost 4 bases, and 4 bases had no gene match. This CDR3 is built from 13 residues. In germline, CDR1 is SGDLS, CDR2 YYNGEE.

Many counts were recorded for this clonotype. The chain combines TRBV12-3 or TRBV12-4 with TRBJ1-2; the D gene is possibly TRBD1 (5 bases). This CDR3 is 15 amino acids long. V lost 8 bases and J 1 base, leaving 17 bases between the germline ends. The CDR3 sequence: CASGGTESYNYGYTF. The CDR3 DNA follows: TGTGCCAGCGGGGGGACGGAGTCCTATAACTATGGCTACACCTTC.